Below, 18 T cell receptor beta chains from the same sample are listed, as sequenced in a study of blood T cell repertoires in COVID-19. Measured with immunoSEQ multiplex PCR; TCRdb has only the in-frame clones, and not every one. The sample holds under 150,000 clones, around 87% seen once. Sequencing used peripheral blood. The receptors shown here come from a man between 65 and 80 years old with active COVID-19.

The chain joins TRBV6-6 to TRBJ1-5; TRBD1 matches 7 bases. V was pared by 7 bases and J by 7 bases, with 10 bases of the junction left unmatched. Germline loops: CDR1 MNHNY, CDR2 SVGAGI (reference sequence). The CDR3 is 14 amino acids. The CDR3 coding sequence is TGTGCCAGCACCCCGAGGCAGGGGGGCCAGCCCCAGCATTTT. Its translation is CASTPRQGGQPQHF.

The V gene is TRBV5-8, the J gene TRBJ2-2, with 9 bases identical to TRBD2. The CDR3 consists of 15 residues. Germline V CDR1 and CDR2: SGHTS, YDEGEE. V gave up 0 bases and J gave up 7 bases; unmatched junction bases: 4. CDR3 nucleotides: TGTGCCAGCAGCTTGGAAGAGCGGGGGGTCGGGGAGCTGTTTTTT. It translates to CASSLEERGVGELFF.

CDR3 DNA: TGTGCCAGCAGCCCCCCCCAGGGATGGAGCACCGGGGAGCTGTTTTTT. It specifies CASSPPQGWSTGELFF. The chain couples TRBV7-9 to TRBJ2-2; the D gene is possibly TRBD1 (5 bases). V shed 5 bases and J shed 4 bases, with 17 bases lying between them. CDR1 SEHNR and CDR2 FQNEAQ come from the germline V gene (reference sequence). This CDR3 region has 16 residues.

CDR3 nucleotides: TGTGCCAGCAGGCTACAGGGGAATTCACCCCTCCACTTT. It is translated as CASRLQGNSPLHF. The chain recombines TRBV12-3 or TRBV12-4 with TRBJ1-6, with 7 bases lining up with TRBD1. CDR3 length: 13 residues. V gave up 6 bases and J gave up 7 bases; unmatched junction bases: 3.

The rearrangement uses TRBV4-2 and TRBJ2-1, with 12 bases that match TRBD2. The V and J ends lost 1 base and 5 bases, in that order; junction bases with no gene match: 0. Germline-derived CDR1 and CDR2 are LGHNA and YNFKEQ. The length of the CDR3 is 15 residues. The CDR3 reads CASSQGTSGNNEQFF. CDR3 coding DNA: TGTGCCAGCAGCCAAGGGACTAGCGGGAACAATGAGCAGTTCTTC.

The genes are TRBV5-1 and TRBJ2-7; 7 bases map to TRBD1. The CDR3 spans 14 residues. Germline V CDR1 and CDR2: SGHRS, YFSETQ. Germline trimming cut 4 bases from V and 5 bases from J; bases unmatched to any gene: 9. In DNA form, the CDR3 reads TGCGCCAGCAGCACGGGGACAGTGCTTCACGAGCAGTACTTC. Its protein product is CASSTGTVLHEQYF.

The CDR3 bases are TGTGCCAGCAACTACGGACAGCACAATCAGCCCCAGCATTTT. Its translation: CASNYGQHNQPQHF. V gene TRBV7-6 combines with J gene TRBJ1-5, with D possibly being TRBD1 (6 bases). From germline, CDR1 is SGHVS and CDR2 FNYEAQ. V was trimmed by 7 bases and J by 3 bases, leaving 13 bases between them. This CDR3 is 14 amino acids long.

V is TRBV7-2 and J is TRBJ2-5, with 7 bases lining up with TRBD2. The CDR3 contains 17 residues. The germline V gene encodes CDR1 SGHTA and CDR2 FQGNSA. J lost 10 bases, V lost 3 bases, and 20 bases had no gene match. The CDR3 DNA reads TGTGCCAGCAGCTTGGTCAGTGGGGGAGGGCCAAAGAGGATCCAGTACTTC. Encoded protein: CASSLVSGGGPKRIQYF.

This chain uses TRBV29-1 with TRBJ2-3; D is ambiguous. Trimming cost V 2 bases and J 2 bases, with 8 bases left between them. The V gene's germline CDR1 is SQVTM and CDR2 ANQGSEA. The CDR3 runs 13 residues. CDR3 DNA: TGCAGCGTTGAAATTACTGTCACAGATACGCAGTATTTT. It codes for CSVEITVTDTQYF.

This CDR3 is CASSLGGSYNEQFF. The CDR3 nucleotides read TGTGCCAGCAGTTTAGGGGGGTCCTACAATGAGCAGTTCTTC. The J gene is TRBJ2-1, the V gene TRBV28, with D possibly matching TRBD2 (6 bases). CDR3 size: 14 residues. Between the trimmed V and J ends, which lost 2 bases and 1 base, there was a span of 6 bases. The germline V gene has CDR1 MDHEN and CDR2 SYDVKM.

This sequence joins TRBV7-3 and TRBJ2-1, with TRBD2 matching 7 bases. The CDR3 is 13 amino acids. The germline CDR1 and CDR2 sequences are SGHTA and FQGTGA. Unmatched junction bases numbered 1, after V lost 2 bases and J lost 6 bases. The CDR3 reads CASSLGTTNEQFF. CDR3 bases: TGTGCCAGCAGCTTAGGGACTACCAATGAGCAGTTCTTC.

CDR3 DNA: TGTGCCAGTAGTCCGCTCCAGACTAGCGGGAGGGAGTATTTT. Its protein is CASSPLQTSGREYF. The chain links TRBV19 to TRBJ2-3; TRBD2 matches 14 bases. The CDR3 loop spans 14 amino acids. J was trimmed by 13 bases and V by 5 bases; bases with no gene match: 8. Germline V gene lookup returns CDR1 LNHDA and CDR2 SQIVND (reference sequence).

The chain couples TRBV6-5 to TRBJ2-2, with 10 nucleotides matching TRBD1. V dropped 6 bases and J dropped 7; count of bases not matched to a gene: 8. The CDR3 loop spans 15 amino acids. From germline, CDR1 is MNHEY and CDR2 SVGAGI. The CDR3 is CASRPDRGQVGELFF. CDR3 DNA: TGTGCCAGCAGACCCGACAGGGGGCAGGTCGGGGAGCTGTTTTTT.

The gene calls are TRBV5-8 and TRBJ1-2; maybe TRBD1 (5 bases). Trimming removed 3 bases at V and 4 bases at J, with 13 bases between. CDR3 length: 14 residues. Germline assignment: CDR1 SGHTS and CDR2 YDEGEE. CDR3 region: CASSSAQGTYGYTF. The CDR3, as DNA: TGTGCCAGCAGCTCCGCTCAGGGCACCTATGGCTACACCTTC.

V usage is TRBV2 and J usage is TRBJ2-3; 11 nucleotides match TRBD2. V lost 5 bases, J lost 3 bases, and 7 bases stayed unmatched. This CDR3 contains 16 residues. The germline CDR1 and CDR2 sequences are SNHLY and FYNNEI. As DNA, the CDR3 is TGTGCCAGCAGTATCACTAGCGGGAGAATTACAGATACGCAGTATTTT. Translating it yields CASSITSGRITDTQYF. Supplemented by reference TRBV2 and TRBJ2-3, the full variable domain reads EPEVTQTPSHQVTQMGQEVILRCVPISNHLYFYWYRQILGQKVEFLVSFYNNEISEKSEIFDDQFSVERPDGSNFTLKIRSTKLEDSAMYFCASSITSGRITDTQYFGPGTRLTVL.

The chain has TRBV28 and TRBJ1-1; a possible D gene is TRBD1 (5 bases). V was clipped by 8 bases and J by 1 base, with 14 bases between them. Germline V gene sequence: CDR1 MDHEN, CDR2 SYDVKM. The CDR3 runs 14 residues. CDR3 coding DNA: TGTGCCAGCTCCCGGAGGGGAGCGAACACTGAAGCTTTCTTT. Its protein product is CASSRRGANTEAFF.

This chain connects TRBV28 to TRBJ1-5; D not certain. CDR1 and CDR2 from the germline V gene are MDHEN and SYDVKM. The CDR3 has 13 residues. V was trimmed by 4 bases and J by 7 bases, leaving 11 bases between them. CDR3 coding DNA: TGTGCCAGCAGTTACCCGGGAGAGCAGCCCCAGCATTTT. It translates to CASSYPGEQPQHF.

V usage is TRBV5-5 and J usage is TRBJ2-7; D remains ambiguous. V shed 0 bases and J shed 2 bases, with 12 bases lying between them. The CDR3 has 15 amino acids. Germline V gene lookup returns CDR1 SGHKS and CDR2 YYEKEE (reference sequence). The CDR3 region is CASSLVGGFAYEQYF. The CDR3 coding sequence is TGTGCCAGCAGCTTGGTTGGCGGCTTCGCCTACGAGCAGTACTTC. Full variable domain (remainder filled in from reference TRBV5-5 and TRBJ2-7): DAGVTQSPTHLIKTRGQQVTLRCSPISGHKSVSWYQQVLGQGPQFIFQYYEKEERGRGNFPDRFSARQFPNYSSELNVNALLLGDSALYLCASSLVGGFAYEQYFGPGTRLTVT.